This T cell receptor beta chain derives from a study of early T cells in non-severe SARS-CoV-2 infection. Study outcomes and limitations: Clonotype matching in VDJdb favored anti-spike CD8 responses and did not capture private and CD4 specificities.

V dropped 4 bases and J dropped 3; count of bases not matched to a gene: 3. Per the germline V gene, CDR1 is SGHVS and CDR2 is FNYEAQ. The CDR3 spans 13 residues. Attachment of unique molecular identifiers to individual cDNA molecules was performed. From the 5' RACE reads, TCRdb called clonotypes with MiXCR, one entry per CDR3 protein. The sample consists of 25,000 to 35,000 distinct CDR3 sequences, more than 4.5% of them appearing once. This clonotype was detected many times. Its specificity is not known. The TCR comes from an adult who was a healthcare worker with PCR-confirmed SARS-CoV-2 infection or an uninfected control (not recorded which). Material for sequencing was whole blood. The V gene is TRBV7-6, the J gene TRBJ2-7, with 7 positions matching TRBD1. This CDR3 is CASSSGQDYEQYF. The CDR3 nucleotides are TGTGCCAGCAGCTCAGGACAGGACTACGAGCAGTACTTC.